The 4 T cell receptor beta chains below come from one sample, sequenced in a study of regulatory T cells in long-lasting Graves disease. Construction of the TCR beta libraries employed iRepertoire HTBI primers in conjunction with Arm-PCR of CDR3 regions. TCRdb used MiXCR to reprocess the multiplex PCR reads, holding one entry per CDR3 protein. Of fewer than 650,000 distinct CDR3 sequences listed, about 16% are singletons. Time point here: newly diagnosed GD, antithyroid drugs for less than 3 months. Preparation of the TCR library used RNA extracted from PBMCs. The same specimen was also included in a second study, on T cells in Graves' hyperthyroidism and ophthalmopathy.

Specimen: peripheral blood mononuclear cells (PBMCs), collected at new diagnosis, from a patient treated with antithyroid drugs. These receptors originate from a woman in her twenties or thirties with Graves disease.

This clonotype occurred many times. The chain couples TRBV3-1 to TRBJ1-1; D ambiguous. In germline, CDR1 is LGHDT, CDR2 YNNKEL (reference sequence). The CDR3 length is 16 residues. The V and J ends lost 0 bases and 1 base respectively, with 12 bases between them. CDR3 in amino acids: CASSQDWRLGNTEAFF. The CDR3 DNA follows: TGTGCCAGCAGCCAAGATTGGAGGCTGGGGAACACTGAAGCTTTCTTT.

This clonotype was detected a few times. CDR3 in amino acids: CASSDRDTNQPQHF. For the CDR3, the DNA is TGTGCCAGCAGTGACCGGGACACCAACCAGCCCCAGCATTTT. The chain recombines TRBV2 with TRBJ1-5, with D tentatively TRBD1 (6 bases). V lost 3 bases and J 7 bases, leaving 13 bases between the germline ends. The CDR3 spans 14 residues. Looked up from germline, CDR1 is SNHLY and CDR2 is FYNNEI.

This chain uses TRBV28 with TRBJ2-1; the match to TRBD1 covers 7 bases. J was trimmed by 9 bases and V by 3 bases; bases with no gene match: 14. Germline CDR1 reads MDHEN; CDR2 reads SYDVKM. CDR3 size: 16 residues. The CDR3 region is CASSFPVPTGFTEQFF. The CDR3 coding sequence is TGTGCCAGCAGTTTTCCCGTCCCGACAGGGTTCACTGAGCAGTTCTTC. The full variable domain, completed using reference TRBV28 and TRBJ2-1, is DVKVTQSSRYLVKRTGEKVFLECVQDMDHENMFWYRQDPGLGLRLIYFSYDVKMKEKGDIPEGYSVSREKKERFSLILESASTNQTSMYLCASSFPVPTGFTEQFFGPGTRLTVL.

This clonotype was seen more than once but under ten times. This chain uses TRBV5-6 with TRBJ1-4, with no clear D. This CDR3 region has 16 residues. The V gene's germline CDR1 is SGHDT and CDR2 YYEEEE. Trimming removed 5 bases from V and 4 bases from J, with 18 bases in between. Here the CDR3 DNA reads TGTGCCAGCAGTACCCCCGGCGGACGGGATAATGAAAAACTGTTTTTT. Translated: CASSTPGGRDNEKLFF.